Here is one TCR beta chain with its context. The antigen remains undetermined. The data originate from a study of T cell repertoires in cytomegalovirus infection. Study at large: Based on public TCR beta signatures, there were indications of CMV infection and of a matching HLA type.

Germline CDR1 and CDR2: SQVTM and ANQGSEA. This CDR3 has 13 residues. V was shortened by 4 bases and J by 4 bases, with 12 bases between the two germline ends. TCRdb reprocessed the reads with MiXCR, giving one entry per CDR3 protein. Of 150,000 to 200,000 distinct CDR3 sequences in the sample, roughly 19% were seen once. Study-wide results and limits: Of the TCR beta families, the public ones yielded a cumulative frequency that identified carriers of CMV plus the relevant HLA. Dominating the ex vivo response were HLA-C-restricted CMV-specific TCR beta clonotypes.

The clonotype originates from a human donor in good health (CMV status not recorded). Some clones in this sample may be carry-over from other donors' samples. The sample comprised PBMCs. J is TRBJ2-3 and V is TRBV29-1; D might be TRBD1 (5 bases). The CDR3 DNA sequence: TGCAGCGTTGCCGCCAGGGTGGCAGATACGCAGTATTTT. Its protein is CSVAARVADTQYF.